This T cell receptor (beta chain) was documented in a study of blood T cell repertoires in COVID-19. About the research overall: The study drew acute and convalescent COVID-19 samples from the United States, Italy and Spain. From T cells, B-cell-depleted T cells, or PBMCs came the material, which was cDNA or gDNA.

Method: immunoSEQ multiplex PCR; TCRdb's copy keeps in-frame clones and lacks some. The table shows roughly 170,000 clones, with 84% occurring only once. Germline loops: CDR1 SGHAT, CDR2 FQNNGV. The CDR3 spans 15 residues. Trimming cost V 2 bases and J 4 bases; bases outside gene matches: 4. This clone was seen more than once but under ten times. Other nucleotide sequences from this sample produce the same CDR3. V and J are TRBV11-2 and TRBJ1-3, with TRBD1 matching 8 bases. Sequencing was performed on PBMCs or T cells enriched from blood (not recorded which). The source of this sequence is a man in his fifties who had recovered from COVID-19. The chain's CDR3 is CASSLIGQGGNTIYF. Written as DNA, the CDR3 is TGTGCCAGCAGCTTAATAGGACAGGGAGGAAACACCATATATTTT.